The 26 T cell receptor beta chains presented below share a single source sample, sequenced in a study of OX40 agonist ivuxolimab in advanced cancers. The table came from immunoSEQ multiplex PCR; TCRdb's copy has only in-frame clones and leaves some out. Of approximately 52,000 clones in the sample, around 85% were seen once. The specimen comprised CD4+ or CD8+ T cells sorted from blood, sampled in a trial of the OX40 agonist ivuxolimab. The receptor source for this set is an adult with an advanced solid tumor such as melanoma, head and neck, liver or kidney cancer.

The chain links TRBV4-3 to TRBJ2-3; TRBD1 aligns across 8 bases. The length of the CDR3 is 18 residues. The J segment lost 2 bases and the V segment lost 2 bases, leaving 12 bases of the junction unmatched. CDR1 is LGHNA, CDR2 YSLEER, per germline. This CDR3 is CASSQHPGQASNTDTQYF. In nucleotides, the CDR3 is TGCGCCAGCAGCCAACACCCGGGACAGGCTTCCAACACAGATACGCAGTATTTT.

The V gene is TRBV11-2, the J gene TRBJ2-7, with 9 positions matching TRBD1. CDR3 length equals 16 residues. Germline V gene sequence: CDR1 SGHAT, CDR2 FQNNGV. V shed 3 bases, J shed 0 bases, and the junction held 6 bases outside the gene matches. Written as DNA, the CDR3 is TGTGCCAGCAGCTTCTCCGGGACAGGGAACTCCTACGAGCAGTACTTC. Its protein is CASSFSGTGNSYEQYF.

The chain's CDR3 is CASSPGWETQYF. The CDR3 nucleotides read TGTGCCAGCAGTCCAGGGTGGGAGACCCAGTACTTC. The rearrangement joins TRBV6-5 to TRBJ2-5; tentatively, D is TRBD1 (5 bases). CDR1 and CDR2 (germline): MNHEY, SVGAGI. The CDR3 covers 12 residues. Trimming took off 5 bases at V and 5 bases at J, with 9 bases between the two ends.

To note about this clone: Other DNA sequences in the same sample also yield this CDR3. The gene calls are TRBV5-6 and TRBJ1-1; D gene unclear. This CDR3 comprises 13 residues. The germline V gene encodes CDR1 SGHDT and CDR2 YYEEEE. V lost 2 bases and J 1 base, leaving 6 bases between the germline ends. The DNA of the CDR3 is TGTGCCAGCAGCTTAGGAGAGAACACTGAAGCTTTCTTT. This sequence encodes CASSLGENTEAFF.

The chain combines TRBV6-5 with TRBJ2-7, with 11 bases lining up with TRBD2. The CDR3 has 15 residues. Looked up from germline, CDR1 is MNHEY and CDR2 is SVGAGI. Trimming at V came to 5 bases and at J to 2 bases, leaving 5 bases not matched to a gene. In DNA, the CDR3 is TGTGCCAGCAGTCCTCTAGCGGGGGGCGCCTACGAGCAGTACTTC. Translated: CASSPLAGGAYEQYF.

The chain links TRBV4-1 to TRBJ2-7; D not resolved. CDR1 is MGHRA and CDR2 is YSYEKL in the germline V gene. Trimming removed 1 base at V and 2 bases at J, with 9 bases between. The CDR3 length is 14 residues. CDR3 nucleotide sequence: TGCGCCAGCAGCCAAGTTGGCAGCACCTACGAGCAGTACTTC. This translates into CASSQVGSTYEQYF.

This chain connects TRBV7-9 to TRBJ1-2; D gene ambiguous. From germline, CDR1 is SEHNR and CDR2 FQNEAQ (reference sequence). The length of the CDR3 is 13 residues. V was trimmed by 5 bases and J by 4 bases, leaving 11 bases between them. CDR3 residues: CASSPETGYGYTF. The CDR3 nucleotides are TGTGCCAGCAGCCCGGAGACGGGCTATGGCTACACCTTC. The complete variable domain, with remaining parts taken from reference TRBV7-9 and TRBJ1-2, reads DTGVSQNPRHKITKRGQNVTFRCDPISEHNRLYWYRQTLGQGPEFLTYFQNEAQLEKSRLLSDRFSAERPKGSFSTLEIQRTEQGDSAMYLCASSPETGYGYTFGSGTRLTVV.

This clone was seen once. This chain connects TRBV7-6 to TRBJ1-1; 10 nucleotides line up with TRBD1. V dropped 3 bases and J dropped 6; count of bases not matched to a gene: 1. Germline CDR1 reads SGHVS; CDR2 reads FNYEAQ. CDR3 length: 13 residues. CDR3 bases: TGTGCCAGCAGCTTTGGGACAGGGGCTGAAGCTTTCTTT. This sequence encodes CASSFGTGAEAFF.

The chain has TRBV29-1 and TRBJ1-2, with TRBD1 matching over 8 bases. V lost 3 bases and J lost 5; bases outside the gene matches: 5. Germline V gene sequence: CDR1 SQVTM, CDR2 ANQGSEA. The CDR3 covers 13 residues. CDR3 sequence: CSVDPGGRYGYTF. CDR3 sequence (DNA): TGCAGCGTTGACCCAGGGGGCCGGTATGGCTACACCTTC. Based on the CDR3 plus reference TRBV29-1 and TRBJ1-2, the full variable domain is SAVISQKPSRDICQRGTSLTIQCQVDSQVTMMFWYRQQPGQSLTLIATANQGSEATYESGFVIDKFPISRPNLTFSTLTVSNMSPEDSSIYLCSVDPGGRYGYTFGSGTRLTVV.

The chain uses TRBV5-5 and TRBJ2-3; D gene ambiguous. Trimming took off 4 bases at V and 0 bases at J, with 3 bases between the two ends. CDR1 is SGHKS, CDR2 YYEKEE, per germline (reference sequence). This CDR3 spans 12 amino acids. The DNA of the CDR3 is TGTGCCAGCAGCCCTAGCACAGATACGCAGTATTTT. Translated, it gives CASSPSTDTQYF.

This clone was recorded once. V is TRBV7-9 and J is TRBJ1-1; D is uncertain. CDR1 and CDR2 from the germline V gene are SEHNR and FQNEAQ (reference sequence). CDR3 length: 12 residues. Between the trimmed V and J ends, which lost 5 bases and 2 bases, there was a span of 6 bases. CDR3 region: CASSLFNTEAFF. The CDR3, as DNA: TGTGCCAGCAGCCTATTTAACACTGAAGCTTTCTTT.

The chain couples TRBV5-6 to TRBJ2-2, with no clear D. Germline V gene sequence: CDR1 SGHDT, CDR2 YYEEEE. The V gene lost 2 bases and the J gene lost 7 bases, with 9 bases spanning the gap. The CDR3 is 13 amino acids. The chain's CDR3 is CASSFSIIGELFF. The CDR3 bases are TGTGCCAGCAGCTTCTCCATCATCGGGGAGCTGTTTTTT.

This chain connects TRBV7-3 to TRBJ2-7; 10 bases map to TRBD1. The CDR3 runs 19 residues. The germline V gene encodes CDR1 SGHTA and CDR2 FQGTGA. V trimming: 1 base; J trimming: 4 bases; junction bases outside the gene matches: 16. The CDR3 region is CASSLSPPFPGQGIYEQYF. The DNA of the CDR3 is TGTGCCAGCAGCTTAAGCCCCCCCTTCCCGGGACAGGGGATATACGAGCAGTACTTC.

The genes are TRBV6-5 and TRBJ1-1; D remains unclear. CDR1 and CDR2 (germline): MNHEY, SVGAGI. V lost 0 bases and J 4 bases, leaving 12 bases between the germline ends. CDR3 length equals 15 residues. This chain's CDR3 is CASSYSIGVPTEAFF. CDR3 nucleotides: TGTGCCAGCAGTTACTCGATTGGGGTTCCCACTGAAGCTTTCTTT.

The J gene is TRBJ1-5, the V gene TRBV11-2; tentatively, D is TRBD1 (5 bases). Per germline, CDR1 SGHAT and CDR2 FQNNGV. This CDR3 spans 14 amino acids. V was pared by 5 bases and J by 3 bases, with 11 bases between. This CDR3 reads CASSGQGTNQPQHF. The CDR3 DNA reads TGTGCCAGCAGCGGGCAGGGAACCAATCAGCCCCAGCATTTT.

This clone has just one count. In the same sample, other DNA sequences code for this CDR3. CDR3 in DNA: TGTGCCAGCAGCTTGGGGGGGCGGGGCTACACCTTC. Its protein product is CASSLGGRGYTF. The V and J genes are TRBV11-2 and TRBJ1-2, with a tentative D call TRBD1 (6 bases). V lost 3 bases and J 8 bases, leaving 10 bases between the germline ends. Germline V lookup: CDR1 SGHAT, CDR2 FQNNGV. The length of the CDR3 is 12 residues. The entire variable domain, with the rest obtained from reference TRBV11-2 and TRBJ1-2, is as follows: EAGVAQSPRYKIIEKRQSVAFWCNPISGHATLYWYQQILGQGPKLLIQFQNNGVVDDSQLPKDRFSAERLKGVDSTLKIQPAKLEDSAVYLCASSLGGRGYTFGSGTRLTVV.

CDR3 DNA sequence: TGTGCCAGCAGGCGGGGGAGGAACTCGGGAGAGACCCAGTACTTC. This translates into CASRRGRNSGETQYF. V usage is TRBV7-9 and J usage is TRBJ2-5, with 7 bases aligning to TRBD2. Unmatched junction bases numbered 11, after V lost 6 bases and J lost 4 bases. The CDR3 has 15 amino acids. From germline, CDR1 is SEHNR and CDR2 FQNEAQ (reference sequence).

The chain combines TRBV4-1 with TRBJ2-7, with 8 bases that match TRBD1. The CDR3 consists of 16 residues. The junction had 11 bases not matched to a gene; V was cut back by 3 bases and J by 4 bases. Germline lookup yields CDR1 MGHRA and CDR2 YSYEKL. CDR3 residues: CASSQNGQGQGYEQYF. For the CDR3, the DNA is TGCGCCAGCAGCCAGAATGGACAGGGCCAAGGATACGAGCAGTACTTC.

The V and J genes are TRBV19 and TRBJ1-1; no reliable D call. The V gene lost 6 bases and the J gene lost 3 bases, with 11 bases spanning the gap. The CDR3 is made up of 13 amino acids. The germline CDR1 and CDR2 sequences are LNHDA and SQIVND (reference sequence). CDR3 loop: CASSGPRDTEAFF. The CDR3 DNA reads TGTGCCAGTAGCGGCCCTCGGGACACTGAAGCTTTCTTT.

V usage is TRBV6-5 and J usage is TRBJ2-7; TRBD1 or TRBD2 may be the D gene (5 bases each). There are 14 residues in the CDR3. The V gene's germline CDR1 is MNHEY and CDR2 SVGAGI. V was shortened by 1 base and J by 1 base, with 8 bases between the two germline ends. CDR3: CASSYLGTSYEQYF. DNA of the CDR3: TGTGCCAGCAGTTACTTGGGGACGTCCTACGAGCAGTACTTC.

This clone was picked up one time. V is TRBV9 and J is TRBJ2-7; the D is unclear. CDR1 and CDR2 (germline): SGDLS, YYNGEE. V was clipped by 4 bases and J by 7 bases, with 18 bases between them. This CDR3 comprises 14 residues. The CDR3 region is CASSPSRVVEEQYF. The CDR3 DNA sequence: TGTGCCAGCAGCCCTTCAAGGGTGGTAGAGGAGCAGTACTTC.

The chain carries TRBV27 and TRBJ1-1, with a possible D match to TRBD1 (6 bases). The CDR3 has 15 amino acids. Trimming pared 5 bases from V and 1 base from J, leaving 14 bases between. CDR1 is MNHEY and CDR2 is SMNVEV in the germline V gene (reference sequence). CDR3 region: CASSLIPGANTEAFF. The CDR3 DNA reads as TGTGCCAGCAGTCTTATACCGGGGGCGAACACTGAAGCTTTCTTT.

V usage is TRBV27 and J usage is TRBJ1-2, with 8 positions matching TRBD1. V was clipped by 3 bases and J by 4 bases; unmatched bases: 7. The germline CDR1 and CDR2 sequences are MNHEY and SMNVEV (reference sequence). The CDR3 is 15 amino acids. The CDR3 coding sequence is TGTGCCAGCAGTTTCAGCGGACAGGGATTCTATGGCTACACCTTC. It translates to CASSFSGQGFYGYTF.

This chain connects TRBV7-2 to TRBJ1-5; a weak D match, TRBD1 (5 bases). In germline, CDR1 is SGHTA, CDR2 FQGNSA. This CDR3 spans 17 amino acids. Between the trimmed V and J ends, which lost 7 bases and 2 bases, there was a span of 21 bases. In nucleotides, the CDR3 is TGTGCCAGCACCCCGGGACCCTACGATCCTGGCAATCAGCCCCAGCATTTT. Translating gives CASTPGPYDPGNQPQHF.

J is TRBJ1-2 and V is TRBV19, with D possibly matching TRBD1 (5 bases). Germline-derived CDR1 and CDR2 are LNHDA and SQIVND (reference sequence). This CDR3 spans 13 amino acids. The ends were cut back, 6 bases at V and 3 bases at J, with 11 bases in the middle. Here the CDR3 reads CASSGGWDYGYTF. DNA for the CDR3: TGTGCCAGTAGCGGGGGGTGGGACTATGGCTACACCTTC. Full variable domain (remainder filled in from reference TRBV19 and TRBJ1-2): DGGITQSPKYLFRKEGQNVTLSCEQNLNHDAMYWYRQDPGQGLRLIYYSQIVNDFQKGDIAEGYSVSREKKESFPLTVTSAQKNPTAFYLCASSGGWDYGYTFGSGTRLTVV.

A single count supports this clone. The chain carries TRBV4-1 and TRBJ2-1, with unresolved D. V was pared by 1 base and J by 10 bases, with 26 bases between. Per germline, CDR1 MGHRA and CDR2 YSYEKL. The CDR3 runs to 18 residues. The CDR3 DNA follows: TGCGCCAGCAGCCAAGTCGGAACATGGAGACCTACTTCGCGAGAGCAGTTCTTC. Protein product: CASSQVGTWRPTSREQFF.